This T cell receptor (beta chain) was identified during a study of blood T cells in healthy people across ages (dated by TCRdb to 2013 to 2016). As for the study more broadly: In model experiments, template switching captured roughly one uniquely barcoded TCR beta cDNA molecule for every two T cells. Using deep sequencing normalized with unique cDNA molecular identifiers, the study measured how TCR beta repertoire diversity changes with age. Donors were grouped into four age groups: young (average approximately 16 years), middle-aged (roughly 38), aged (around 56) and long-lived (approximately 78). To avoid experimental bias, donors of different ages were distributed randomly across sequencing lanes. Two additional independent replicas of 1 million unique cDNA reads from the same blood draw were analyzed for two donors (one aged 18 to 30 and one aged 80 or older). The paper as a whole reports these results and caveats: The percentage of naive T cells measured by flow cytometry correlated strongly with observed TCR beta diversity. Compared with the aged group, the long-lived group had more naive CD4+ T cells, fewer expanded clones and increased TCR diversity, a pattern suggesting age selection. Observed TCR beta diversity per million T cells fell roughly linearly with age, and a significant reduction was already apparent by age roughly 40. The CMV infection status of donors was not known, potentially confounding age-related changes in expanded clonotypes. Estimates of total diversity from one million sequenced T cells were regarded as lower bounds and underestimates. Since profiling was done on bulk unsorted PBMCs, naive and antigen-experienced compartments could not be conclusively compared.

The library was obtained by 5' RACE. TCRdb records Illumina HiSeq 2500 as the sequencer. The second PCR ran for about 7 to 11 cycles and used a J-beta primer mix along with a sample-barcoded 5' primer. A unique molecular identifier was introduced onto each TCR beta cDNA molecule by a template-switch 5' adaptor carrying 12 random nucleotides. Each sample yielded at least 3 million CDR3-containing paired-end reads. First-strand cDNA was synthesized from all RNA with the Mint cDNA synthesis kit, primed by a TRBC-specific oligonucleotide. Following uracil-DNA glycosylase treatment, all cDNA underwent a first 18-cycle PCR with the universal primers M1SS and BC2_uni_R. Concerning the study's data processing: Normalization of each sample was performed by random selection of 1 million high-quality reads, each carrying a distinct molecular identifier. Instead of being binned into consensus sequences, reads with shared molecular identifiers were discarded. CDR3 identification, clonotype clustering and error correction used MiTCR with a Q25 quality threshold and the strictest error-elimination algorithm. A nonparametric unseen species model with Euler transformation was used to estimate lower-bound total TCR beta diversity. TCRdb cleaned the public reads at Q25 with fastp, built clones with MiXCR and kept in-frame beta chains. Every distinct CDR3 protein forms one entry, paired with its most common genes and DNA. Here the V and J calls rest on TCRdb's processing, not on the authors' analysis. In all, the sample holds roughly 730,000 distinct CDR3 sequences, and 56% of those were seen once. Clones ranked in the top ten supply 25% to 30% of the sample.

Note on this clonotype: It has no known antigen specificity. No much larger clone exists at a distance of one base, and base qualities are not known.

The CDR3, from cysteine to phenylalanine, totals 14 residues. Of the read, only the CDR3 DNA is kept; its 42 bases are in frame from base 1. The approximately 40 donors, aged about 6 to 95 years, were systemically healthy Caucasian individuals from Russia. Each donor gave around 9 milliliters of peripheral blood, collected into EDTA-treated Vacutainer tubes. Ficoll-Paque density-gradient centrifugation was used to isolate PBMCs, with at least 6 million per sample. Trizol reagent was used to extract total RNA from PBMCs, with at least 5.5 micrograms per sample. For every donor, flow cytometry on a PBMC aliquot measured the percentage of naive CD45RAhigh/CD27high T cells.

This TCR came from a man aged 40-49 years in good health. Sequencing input: blood. The chain joins TRBV12-3 or TRBV12-4 to TRBJ2-1; the D gene is perhaps TRBD2, from 5 matching bases. The end of the DNA is better explained by TRBJ2-7, so the J call may be wrong. The DNA sequence reads TGTGCCAGCAGTTTAGCGGGAGCCTACAATGAGCAGTACTTC. This sequence encodes CASSLAGAYNEQYF.